The text below deals with one T cell receptor beta chain. The antigen is unknown. This entry belongs to a study of T cells and Merkel cell carcinoma outcomes. Study-wide points: Repertoire plus T-cell density reportedly predicted Merkel cell carcinoma outcomes.

The protocol was immunoSEQ multiplex PCR, while the TCRdb copy is restricted to in-frame clones and leaves out a portion. The sample has about 15,000 clones, roughly 90% seen once. Sequencing was performed on tumor tissue from Merkel cell carcinoma. The TCR was taken from a human donor with Merkel cell carcinoma.

The DNA of the CDR3 is TGTGCCAGCAGCCAAAGTGGGACAGGCGGGGAGACCCAGTACTTC. This translates into CASSQSGTGGETQYF. This rearrangement joins TRBV6-5 to TRBJ2-5; 8 nucleotides match TRBD1. The CDR3 covers 15 residues. Germline V CDR1 and CDR2: MNHEY, SVGAGI. V was pared by 6 bases and J by 5 bases, with 11 bases of the junction left unmatched.